The 15 T cell receptor beta chains presented below share a single source sample, sequenced in a study of cytomegalovirus exposure and HLA in healthy donors. Only in-frame clones appear in the TCRdb table, and some are missing; sequencing was by immunoSEQ multiplex PCR. The sample includes 100,000 to 120,000 clones, approximately 90% of them seen just once. The sample consisted of PBMCs. Source of these receptors: a woman aged 18-30 years in good health and CMV-seronegative.

The rearrangement links TRBV6-4 to TRBJ2-2, with D hard to call. CDR3 size: 14 residues. V was cut by 4 bases and J by 2 bases, with 8 bases left in between. Per the germline V gene, CDR1 is MRHNA and CDR2 is SNTAGT. As DNA, the CDR3 is TGTGCCAGCAGTGCCGGGTTTAACACCGGGGAGCTGTTTTTT. It is translated as CASSAGFNTGELFF.

The gene calls are TRBV7-9 and TRBJ2-6; no clear D. Germline V gives CDR1 SEHNR, CDR2 FQNEAQ (reference sequence). V gave up 1 base and J gave up 1 base, with 5 bases separating them. CDR3 length: 15 amino acids. CDR3 DNA sequence: TGTGCCAGCAGCTTAGTTATTTCTGGGGCCAACGTCCTGACTTTC. It yields the protein CASSLVISGANVLTF. The full variable domain, in which reference TRBV7-9 and TRBJ2-6 provide the parts outside the CDR3, is DTGVSQNPRHKITKRGQNVTFRCDPISEHNRLYWYRQTLGQGPEFLTYFQNEAQLEKSRLLSDRFSAERPKGSFSTLEIQRTEQGDSAMYLCASSLVISGANVLTFGAGSRLTVL.

The DNA of the CDR3 is TGTGCCAGCAGTGACTTGGGGGCCGGCACCGGGGAGCTGTTTTTT. It is translated as CASSDLGAGTGELFF. The chain has TRBV6-4 and TRBJ2-2, with D perhaps TRBD1 (6 bases). The CDR3 consists of 15 residues. V was clipped by 1 base and J by 4 bases, with 10 bases between them. Germline CDR1 is MRHNA and CDR2 is SNTAGT.

V usage is TRBV7-8 and J usage is TRBJ2-5; 9 bases line up with TRBD2. J gave up 5 bases and V 5 bases, and 15 bases lay outside the gene matches. The germline CDR1 and CDR2 sequences are SGHVS and FQNEAQ. The CDR3 runs to 17 residues. The CDR3 DNA reads as TGTGCCAGCAGCCCTTCGGGTAGCGGGGGACTCGGGGAGACCCAGTACTTC. This gives the protein CASSPSGSGGLGETQYF.

This clone was recorded only once. The CDR3 protein is CASRATGGDYGYTF. CDR3 nucleotide sequence: TGTGCCAGTCGTGCAACAGGGGGCGACTATGGCTACACCTTC. J is TRBJ1-2 and V is TRBV7-8; 9 nucleotides agree with TRBD1. With V trimmed by 9 bases and J by 3 bases, 8 bases remained unmatched. This CDR3 region has 14 residues. CDR1 and CDR2 from the germline V gene are SGHVS and FQNEAQ.

The gene calls are TRBV7-3 and TRBJ1-5; 11 nucleotides align to TRBD1. The CDR3 runs 16 residues. Germline V lookup: CDR1 SGHTA, CDR2 FQGTGA. The junction had 6 bases not matched to a gene; V was cut back by 2 bases and J by 6 bases. CDR3: CASSLRRTGGGQPQHF. Here the CDR3 DNA reads TGTGCCAGCAGCTTACGACGGACAGGGGGCGGTCAGCCCCAGCATTTT.

The V gene is TRBV7-6, the J gene TRBJ1-4, with TRBD1 identical over 9 bases. Germline assignment: CDR1 SGHVS and CDR2 FNYEAQ. V lost 3 bases, J lost 5 bases, and 1 base stayed unmatched. This CDR3 region has 14 residues. DNA of the CDR3: TGTGCCAGCAGCTTCACAGGGGGCAATGAAAAACTGTTTTTT. Translating gives CASSFTGGNEKLFF.

This clone has more than one count but fewer than ten. J is TRBJ1-2 and V is TRBV10-3, with D possibly TRBD1 on 5 matching bases. This CDR3 region has 14 residues. Trimming took off 6 bases at V and 1 base at J, with 12 bases between the two ends. CDR1 and CDR2 (germline): ENHRY, SYGVKD. Here the CDR3 DNA reads TGTGCCATCAGGACAGCTGACAATAACTATGGCTACACCTTC. Translating gives CAIRTADNNYGYTF.

This chain uses TRBV7-3 with TRBJ1-6; D not resolved. The CDR3 covers 15 residues. CDR1 is SGHTA and CDR2 is FQGTGA in the germline V gene. Trimming pared 1 base from V and 17 bases from J, leaving 21 bases between. DNA of the CDR3: TGTGCCAGCAGCTTAATGGCCGTTCGTTCACCCAACATCCACTTT. This gives the protein CASSLMAVRSPNIHF. The full variable domain, with the rest looked up from reference TRBV7-3 and TRBJ1-6, is GAGVSQTPSNKVTEKGKYVELRCDPISGHTALYWYRQSLGQGPEFLIYFQGTGAADDSGLPNDRFFAVRPEGSVSTLKIQRTERGDSAVYLCASSLMAVRSPNIHFGNGTRLTVT.

The genes are TRBV27 and TRBJ1-1; D call uncertain. This CDR3 contains 13 residues. Trimming shortened V by 5 bases and J by 10 bases, and 17 bases separated the two germline ends. From germline, CDR1 is MNHEY and CDR2 SMNVEV (reference sequence). In DNA, the CDR3 is TGTGCCAGCAGTCCCCTCGGGAGGGATGTAGCTTTCTTT. This codes for CASSPLGRDVAFF.

V and J are TRBV6-1 and TRBJ2-3, with TRBD2 identical over 10 bases. Per germline, CDR1 MNHNS and CDR2 SASEGT. Germline trimming cut 3 bases from V and 4 bases from J; bases unmatched to any gene: 7. The CDR3 totals 16 residues. The CDR3 DNA sequence: TGTGCCAGCAGTGATTCTAGCGGGGGAGGCTCAGATACGCAGTATTTT. This sequence encodes CASSDSSGGGSDTQYF.

Of note for this clone: This CDR3 is also generated by other DNA sequences in the sample. This chain connects TRBV6-4 to TRBJ1-1; D is perhaps TRBD1 (5 bases). V was cut by 4 bases and J by 1 base, with 7 bases left in between. This CDR3 has 13 residues. Germline V gene data show CDR1 as MRHNA and CDR2 as SNTAGT. In DNA form, the CDR3 reads TGTGCCAGCAGTGCCACAGGGAACACTGAAGCTTTCTTT. Protein product: CASSATGNTEAFF.

The chain combines TRBV23-1 with TRBJ2-3; 9 nucleotides line up with TRBD1. TRBV23-1 is an ORF; its function is uncertain. J lost 4 bases, V lost 0 bases, and 2 bases had no gene match. The length of the CDR3 is 15 residues. Here the CDR3 reads CASSQSRTGADTQYF. CDR3 coding DNA: TGCGCCAGCAGTCAATCCCGGACAGGGGCAGATACGCAGTATTTT.

The chain employs TRBV19 and TRBJ2-6, with 10 bases identical to TRBD1. CDR3 size: 18 residues. V lost 5 bases to trimming and J lost 3 bases; unmatched junction nucleotides: 10. The germline V gene has CDR1 LNHDA and CDR2 SQIVND (reference sequence). The CDR3 spells CASSSRDRGLYGANVLTF. The CDR3 DNA reads as TGTGCCAGTAGTTCCCGGGACAGGGGACTTTATGGGGCCAACGTCCTGACTTTC.

The rearrangement links TRBV30 to TRBJ1-5; the D is unclear. The CDR3 runs 13 residues. V lost 2 bases, J lost 3 bases, and 8 bases lay in between. Per germline, CDR1 GTSNPN and CDR2 SVGIG (reference sequence). In nucleotides, the CDR3 is TGTGCCTGGAGTCGGGGTGACAATCAGCCCCAGCATTTT. Translating it yields CAWSRGDNQPQHF.